The 31 T cell receptor beta chains listed next were all sequenced from one sample in a study of blood T cells in healthy people across ages. Primed by a sample-barcoded 5' primer and a J-beta primer mix, a second PCR proceeded for 7 to 11 cycles. TCRdb reprocessed the 5' RACE reads with MiXCR, giving one entry per CDR3 protein. Of some 730,000 distinct CDR3 sequences detected, over 20% appear once; the ten largest clones hold approximately 20%. What was sequenced was blood. These receptors all come from a man aged 65 to 85 in good health.

V gene TRBV20-1 combines with J gene TRBJ2-1; maybe TRBD1 (6 bases). The DNA end lines up better with TRBJ2-5; the J call may be wrong. The CDR3 spans 15 residues. Germline loops: CDR1 DFQATT, CDR2 SNEGSKA (reference sequence). The CDR3 DNA sequence: TGCAGTGCTAGCGCCTTCGGGAACAGGGCAGAGACCCAGTACTTC. Translation gives CSASAFGNRAETQYF.

The chain couples TRBV15 to TRBJ2-3; 10 bases match TRBD2. Per the germline V gene, CDR1 is LNHNV and CDR2 is YYDKDF (reference sequence). The CDR3 length is 13 residues. The V gene end was trimmed by 9 bases and the J gene end by 5 bases; junction bases not matched to a gene: 5. CDR3 amino acids: CATGASGRDTQYF. The CDR3 region has the DNA TGTGCCACTGGGGCTAGCGGGAGAGATACGCAGTATTTT.

The V and J genes are TRBV20-1 and TRBJ2-2; no reliable D call. The length of the CDR3 is 14 residues. V was cut by 4 bases and J by 5 bases, with 14 bases left in between. Looked up from germline, CDR1 is DFQATT and CDR2 is SNEGSKA (reference sequence). In DNA form, the CDR3 reads TGCAGTGCTAAACCAACTGCGGTTACCGGGGAGCTGTTTTTT. Amino acids: CSAKPTAVTGELFF.

This chain joins TRBV7-8 and TRBJ2-1; D is unclear. CDR1 is SGHVS, CDR2 FQNEAQ, per germline. This CDR3 is 15 amino acids long. Trimming cost V 3 bases and J 2 bases, with 11 bases left between them. The CDR3 sequence: CASSFGLLAYNEQFF. In DNA form, the CDR3 reads TGTGCCAGCAGCTTCGGCCTACTGGCCTACAATGAGCAGTTCTTC.

This clonotype has ten or more counts. This chain uses TRBV25-1 with TRBJ2-1, with a weak D call TRBD2 (6 bases). Trimming removed 8 bases from V and 10 bases from J, with 12 bases in between. This CDR3 is 11 amino acids long. Germline V gene data show CDR1 as MGHDK and CDR2 as SYGVNS. The CDR3 sequence: CASRDSLEQFF. The DNA of the CDR3 is TGTGCCAGCCGGGACTCCCTGGAGCAGTTCTTC.

In this sample, this clonotype turned up a few times. This chain connects TRBV6-6 to TRBJ1-2; D remains unclear. V was cut by 2 bases and J by 4 bases, with 14 bases left in between. The CDR3 has 15 residues. Germline V gene sequence: CDR1 MNHNY, CDR2 SVGAGI (reference sequence). The chain's CDR3 is CASSYGLSGSYGYTF. The CDR3 coding sequence is TGTGCCAGCAGTTACGGGTTGTCGGGGAGCTATGGCTACACCTTC.

The chain couples TRBV12-3 or TRBV12-4 to TRBJ2-3; TRBD1 might be the D (6 bases). The CDR3 is made up of 15 amino acids. The V end lost 5 bases, the J end lost 6 bases, and 18 bases lay between the germline ends. CDR3 nucleotide sequence: TGTGCCAGCAGTCCCTACCGGGACAACGCGGATACGCAGTATTTT. It encodes CASSPYRDNADTQYF.

The sample holds a few counts of this clonotype. The J gene is TRBJ2-7, the V gene TRBV6-2 or TRBV6-3, with TRBD1 matching over 7 bases. Germline CDR1 is MNHEY and CDR2 is SVGEGT. This CDR3 comprises 15 residues. CDR3 protein: CAGSYPSGGSYEQYV. CDR3 bases: TGTGCCGGCAGTTACCCGTCAGGGGGCTCCTACGAGCAGTACGTC.

The V call is TRBV7-9, the J call TRBJ1-3; 7 bases fit TRBD1. Trimming took 3 bases from V and 5 from J; bases not matched to a gene: 7. Looked up from germline, CDR1 is SEHNR and CDR2 is FQNEAQ (reference sequence). CDR3 size: 15 residues. The CDR3 nucleotides read TGTGCCAGCAGCTTCGCTCGGACAGGAAGAAACACCATATATTTT. Translating it yields CASSFARTGRNTIYF.

This clonotype has ten or more counts. V gene TRBV5-1 combines with J gene TRBJ2-1; 8 bases are shared with TRBD2. CDR1 is SGHRS, CDR2 YFSETQ, per germline. Trimming at V came to 3 bases and at J to 5 bases, leaving 7 bases not matched to a gene. This CDR3 spans 15 amino acids. Written as DNA, the CDR3 is TGCGCCAGCAGCTGGAGCGGGAGAGGGGACAATGAGCAGTTCTTC. It encodes CASSWSGRGDNEQFF.

This clonotype has a handful of counts. V usage is TRBV5-1 and J usage is TRBJ2-3, with D unclear. With 0 bases removed from V and 0 bases from J, the gap between germline ends came to 8 bases. CDR3 size: 15 residues. CDR1 is SGHRS and CDR2 is YFSETQ in the germline V gene. CDR3 bases: TGCGCCAGCAGCTTGGAAGACTCTAGCACAGATACGCAGTATTTT. It encodes CASSLEDSSTDTQYF.

The gene calls are TRBV7-2 and TRBJ1-5; 8 bases are shared with TRBD1. Looked up from germline, CDR1 is SGHTA and CDR2 is FQGNSA. The V and J ends lost 5 bases and 7 bases, in that order; junction bases with no gene match: 13. The CDR3 runs to 16 residues. For the CDR3, the DNA is TGTGCCAGCAGCGACTATGACAGGGGAGGTAGCCAGCCCCAGCATTTT. Translating gives CASSDYDRGGSQPQHF.

The V gene is TRBV7-2, the J gene TRBJ2-3; 7 bases are a match to TRBD2. The CDR3 runs to 15 residues. J lost 2 bases, V lost 4 bases, and 6 bases had no gene match. Germline CDR1 SGHTA, CDR2 FQGNSA. The CDR3 DNA reads as TGTGCCAGCAGCTCGGTCCGGGGGGACACAGATACGCAGTATTTT. Amino acids: CASSSVRGDTDTQYF.

This clonotype was counted only a few times. The genes are TRBV6-1 and TRBJ2-5; D tentatively reads TRBD1 or TRBD2 (5 bases each). Germline CDR1 reads MNHNS; CDR2 reads SASEGT. V was shortened by 2 bases and J by 5 bases, with 12 bases between the two germline ends. The CDR3 runs to 14 residues. CDR3 amino acids: CASSETIWDETQYF. The CDR3 bases are TGTGCCAGCAGTGAAACGATTTGGGACGAGACCCAGTACTTC.

In this sample, this clonotype turned up many times. The chain carries TRBV7-9 and TRBJ1-5; D ambiguous. Looked up from germline, CDR1 is SEHNR and CDR2 is FQNEAQ (reference sequence). This CDR3 contains 15 residues. V was clipped by 0 bases and J by 0 bases, with 6 bases between them. This CDR3 reads CASSLAAGSNQPQHF. As DNA, the CDR3 is TGTGCCAGCAGCTTAGCGGCAGGTAGCAATCAGCCCCAGCATTTT.

This clonotype was detected only a few times. V usage is TRBV15 and J usage is TRBJ1-6; D ambiguous. CDR1 is LNHNV and CDR2 is YYDKDF in the germline V gene (reference sequence). This CDR3 has 14 residues. Trimming removed 3 bases at V and 7 bases at J, with 10 bases between. CDR3 sequence: CATSSGHPNSPLHF. As DNA, the CDR3 is TGTGCCACCAGCAGTGGCCACCCAAATTCACCCCTCCACTTT.

About this clonotype: The conserved phenylalanine or tryptophan normally closing the CDR3 is absent here, so this likely arose from a read error. The CDR3 is CASSPISTDTQYC. Here the CDR3 DNA reads TGCGCCAGCAGCCCAATAAGCACAGATACGCAGTATTGT. This chain links TRBV5-1 with TRBJ2-3; D is unresolved. This CDR3 comprises 13 residues. V was cut by 4 bases and J by 0 bases, with 6 bases left in between. Germline V gives CDR1 SGHRS, CDR2 YFSETQ.

The chain has TRBV12-3 or TRBV12-4 and TRBJ1-1; tentatively, D is TRBD1 (6 bases). The CDR3 is 16 residues long. The ends were cut back, 1 base at V and 3 bases at J, with 15 bases in the middle. CDR3 amino acids: CASSLGGGWADTEAFF. The DNA for the CDR3 is TGTGCCAGCAGTTTAGGAGGGGGGTGGGCGGACACTGAAGCTTTCTTT.

This clonotype has at least ten counts. CDR3 protein: CAIGAGVTTDTQYF. The CDR3 nucleotides read TGTGCCATCGGGGCGGGGGTTACCACAGATACGCAGTATTTT. The chain uses TRBV10-3 and TRBJ2-3; 7 bases fit TRBD2. J gave up 2 bases and V 8 bases, and 7 bases lay outside the gene matches. The CDR3 extends over 14 amino acids. The V gene's germline CDR1 is ENHRY and CDR2 SYGVKD.

V and J are TRBV5-1 and TRBJ2-3; 10 bases map to TRBD1. The J segment lost 5 bases and the V segment lost 0 bases, leaving 6 bases of the junction unmatched. This CDR3 region has 16 residues. Germline V CDR1 and CDR2: SGHRS, YFSETQ. CDR3 DNA sequence: TGCGCCAGCAGCTTGGACGGACAGGGGGAGGGAGATACGCAGTATTTT. It encodes CASSLDGQGEGDTQYF.

This clonotype was counted a few times. The J gene is TRBJ1-3, the V gene TRBV6-5; a weak D match, TRBD1 (6 bases). V dropped 2 bases and J dropped 0 bases, with 17 bases sitting between them. Per the germline V gene, CDR1 is MNHEY and CDR2 is SVGAGI. CDR3 length: 18 amino acids. CDR3 DNA: TGTGCCAGCAGTTACGGTCGGCCAGGGGAATCCTCTGGAAACACCATATATTTT. Its translation: CASSYGRPGESSGNTIYF.

The rearrangement links TRBV13 to TRBJ2-3; D gene ambiguous. CDR3 length: 15 amino acids. The germline V gene encodes CDR1 PRHDT and CDR2 FYEKMQ (reference sequence). The V end lost 3 bases, the J end lost 2 bases, and 12 bases lay between the germline ends. DNA of the CDR3: TGTGCCAGCAGCTTTGGCCGGCTGAACACAGATACGCAGTATTTT. Protein sequence: CASSFGRLNTDTQYF.

This clonotype was observed a few times. The V and J genes are TRBV20-1 and TRBJ1-5, with 7 bases fitting TRBD2. The DNA end favors TRBJ2-3, so the J call may be wrong. This CDR3 comprises 14 residues. Germline CDR1 is DFQATT and CDR2 is SNEGSKA (reference sequence). This CDR3 is CSARGGNSNRPQYF. DNA for the CDR3: TGCAGTGCTAGGGGGGGGAATAGCAATCGGCCCCAGTATTTT.

The CDR3, as DNA: TGTGCCAGCAGTGAAGCGCCGGCGGGCGCACCGGTAGATACGCAGTATTTT. The encoded protein is CASSEAPAGAPVDTQYF. V and J are TRBV2 and TRBJ2-3; the D gene is possibly TRBD2 (5 bases). The CDR3 length is 17 residues. The germline gives CDR1 SNHLY, CDR2 FYNNEI. Trimming removed 0 bases at V and 5 bases at J, with 18 bases between.

This chain uses TRBV7-2 with TRBJ2-1; 9 bases align to TRBD2. The V gene end was trimmed by 3 bases and the J gene end by 0 bases; junction bases not matched to a gene: 12. This CDR3 has 19 amino acids. CDR1 is SGHTA, CDR2 FQGNSA, per germline. The CDR3 DNA reads as TGTGCCAGCAGCTTGGCAGGGGGGGTTAGCGGGAGCTCCTACAATGAGCAGTTCTTC. This codes for CASSLAGGVSGSSYNEQFF. The full variable domain, with the rest looked up from reference TRBV7-2 and TRBJ2-1, is GAGVSQSPSNKVTEKGKDVELRCDPISGHTALYWYRQSLGQGLEFLIYFQGNSAPDKSGLPSDRFSAERTGGSVSTLTIQRTQQEDSAVYLCASSLAGGVSGSSYNEQFFGPGTRLTVL.

V and J are TRBV6-6 and TRBJ2-3, with D possibly TRBD1 on 5 matching bases. The CDR3 is 16 amino acids. Germline V gives CDR1 MNHNY, CDR2 SVGAGI (reference sequence). V was cut by 2 bases and J by 2 bases, with 14 bases left in between. CDR3 nucleotide sequence: TGTGCCAGCAGTTACCCAGCCAGGGAAAACACAGATACGCAGTATTTT. Translation gives CASSYPARENTDTQYF.

The gene calls are TRBV7-2 and TRBJ2-5, with 11 bases aligning to TRBD2. Germline CDR1 reads SGHTA; CDR2 reads FQGNSA. Trimming removed 4 bases from V and 1 base from J; junction bases left unmatched: 5. The CDR3 is 16 amino acids. Written as DNA, the CDR3 is TGTGCCAGCAGCTCCTTAGCGGGAGGGGGCCAAGAGACCCAGTACTTC. Amino acid sequence: CASSSLAGGGQETQYF.

J is TRBJ2-3 and V is TRBV4-2; 10 positions agree with TRBD2. The CDR3 is made up of 19 amino acids. With 0 bases clipped from V and 0 bases from J, the junction kept 9 bases outside the gene matches. Germline V gene data show CDR1 as LGHNA and CDR2 as YNFKEQ. DNA for the CDR3: TGTGCCAGCAGCCAAGATCCCCTAGCGGGGGAAGGGAGCACAGATACGCAGTATTTT. Protein: CASSQDPLAGEGSTDTQYF.

The chain employs TRBV7-2 and TRBJ2-3, with 9 positions matching TRBD2. Germline V gives CDR1 SGHTA, CDR2 FQGNSA. V was pared by 5 bases and J by 2 bases, with 8 bases of the junction left unmatched. The CDR3 contains 16 residues. The DNA of the CDR3 is TGTGCCAGCAGCCCCCGACTAGCGGTGTACACAGATACGCAGTATTTT. Its protein is CASSPRLAVYTDTQYF.

V is TRBV19 and J is TRBJ2-3; D unclear. CDR1 is LNHDA and CDR2 is SQIVND in the germline V gene (reference sequence). The CDR3 runs 11 residues. V dropped 3 bases and J dropped 4 bases, with 2 bases sitting between them. CDR3 amino acids: CASSMSDTQYF. CDR3 coding DNA: TGTGCCAGTAGTATGTCAGATACGCAGTATTTT.

This clonotype was picked up a small number of times. The gene calls are TRBV7-2 and TRBJ1-1, with D perhaps matching TRBD1 (5 bases). The CDR3 contains 13 residues. Germline values: CDR1 SGHTA, CDR2 FQGNSA. With 5 bases removed from V and 4 bases from J, the gap between germline ends came to 11 bases. The chain's CDR3 is CASSEGVFTEAFF. Here the CDR3 DNA reads TGTGCCAGCAGCGAAGGGGTGTTCACTGAAGCTTTCTTT. Based on the CDR3 plus reference TRBV7-2 and TRBJ1-1, the full variable domain is GAGVSQSPSNKVTEKGKDVELRCDPISGHTALYWYRQSLGQGLEFLIYFQGNSAPDKSGLPSDRFSAERTGGSVSTLTIQRTQQEDSAVYLCASSEGVFTEAFFGQGTRLTVV.